A selection of T cell receptor beta chains follows, all from one sample in a study of control samples from healthy donors and cancer patients. Here immunoSEQ multiplex PCR was the method, and the copy in TCRdb shows in-frame clones only, minus some. Among some 95,000 clones listed, approximately 92% were seen once. The sample was blood. The receptors stem from a human donor in good health. The donor label of this sample is uncertain. The CDR3 runs from the conserved cysteine through the conserved F or W. Fields, in order: J gene, V gene, clone size, D gene, CDR3 protein, CDR3 DNA. A D gene is named only where the DNA matches it firmly. Clone size is given for some rows only: seen once, a few or many times, or a class if the clone is expanded.

J gene: TRBJ1-1
V gene: TRBV28
clone size: .
D gene: .
CDR3 protein: CASSPRDVPEAFF
CDR3 DNA: TGTGCCAGCAGTCCCCGGGACGTACCTGAAGCTTTCTTT

J gene: TRBJ1-1
V gene: TRBV2
clone size: .
D gene: .
CDR3 protein: CASTLRERGTEAFF
CDR3 DNA: TGTGCCAGCACCTTGAGGGAAAGGGGCACTGAAGCTTTCTTT

J gene: TRBJ1-1
V gene: TRBV2
clone size: .
D gene: .
CDR3 protein: CASSEPRGRTEAFF
CDR3 DNA: TGTGCCAGCAGTGAACCCCGGGGCAGGACTGAAGCTTTCTTT

J gene: TRBJ1-5
V gene: TRBV19
clone size: .
D gene: .
CDR3 protein: CASSISPGPIQPQHF
CDR3 DNA: TGTGCCAGTAGTATATCACCAGGGCCGATCCAGCCCCAGCATTTT

J gene: TRBJ2-5
V gene: TRBV6-2/TRBV6-3
clone size: .
D gene: TRBD1
CDR3 protein: CASSYGGTGFQETQYF
CDR3 DNA: TGTGCCAGCAGTTACGGAGGGACAGGATTCCAAGAGACCCAGTACTTC

J gene: TRBJ1-2
V gene: TRBV6-6
clone size: once
D gene: .
CDR3 protein: CASSYRDGAYGYTF
CDR3 DNA: TGTGCCAGCAGTTACCGGGACGGGGCCTATGGCTACACCTTC

J gene: TRBJ2-7
V gene: TRBV3-1/TRBV3-2
clone size: .
D gene: .
CDR3 protein: CASSQDPLGGTYEQYF
CDR3 DNA: TGTGCCAGCAGCCAAGATCCTTTAGGCGGAACCTACGAGCAGTACTTC

J gene: TRBJ1-5
V gene: TRBV5-6
clone size: .
D gene: .
CDR3 protein: CASSGLGAGNQPQHF
CDR3 DNA: TGTGCCAGCAGCGGCTTGGGGGCGGGCAATCAGCCCCAGCATTTT

J gene: TRBJ2-1
V gene: TRBV18
clone size: .
D gene: .
CDR3 protein: CASSPRDSPNNEQFF
CDR3 DNA: TGTGCCAGCTCACCACGCGACAGCCCTAACAATGAGCAGTTCTTC

J gene: TRBJ2-2
V gene: TRBV18
clone size: .
D gene: TRBD1
CDR3 protein: CASSPDRGTGELFF
CDR3 DNA: TGTGCCAGCTCACCAGACAGGGGGACCGGGGAGCTGTTTTTT

J gene: TRBJ1-1
V gene: TRBV4-1
clone size: once
D gene: .
CDR3 protein: CASSTGRGNTEAFF
CDR3 DNA: TGCGCCAGCAGCACCGGTAGGGGTAACACTGAAGCTTTCTTT

J gene: TRBJ2-4
V gene: TRBV10-3
clone size: .
D gene: TRBD1
CDR3 protein: CAISESRDRVAKNIQYF
CDR3 DNA: TGTGCCATCAGTGAGTCGAGGGACAGAGTAGCCAAAAACATTCAGTACTTC

J gene: TRBJ1-5
V gene: TRBV2
clone size: few
D gene: .
CDR3 protein: CASSEATGQSGPQHF
CDR3 DNA: TGTGCCAGCAGTGAAGCGACAGGCCAGAGTGGGCCCCAGCATTTT

J gene: TRBJ1-3
V gene: TRBV11-2
clone size: .
D gene: .
CDR3 protein: CASSLDGGQDSGNTIYF
CDR3 DNA: TGTGCCAGCAGCTTAGATGGTGGGCAGGACTCTGGAAACACCATATATTTT

J gene: TRBJ2-7
V gene: TRBV14
clone size: .
D gene: TRBD2
CDR3 protein: CASSQAGGWGTYEQYF
CDR3 DNA: TGTGCCAGCAGCCAAGCCGGGGGGTGGGGAACCTACGAGCAGTACTTC

J gene: TRBJ1-1
V gene: TRBV7-8
clone size: .
D gene: .
CDR3 protein: CASSLLGGYTEAFF
CDR3 DNA: TGTGCCAGCAGCTTACTAGGGGGTTACACTGAAGCTTTCTTT

J gene: TRBJ1-5
V gene: TRBV7-8
clone size: .
D gene: .
CDR3 protein: CAGSWSSNQPQHF
CDR3 DNA: TGTGCCGGCAGCTGGAGTAGCAATCAGCCCCAGCATTTT

J gene: TRBJ1-2
V gene: TRBV6-5
clone size: .
D gene: TRBD1
CDR3 protein: CASSTGGYGYTF
CDR3 DNA: TGTGCCAGCAGTACAGGGGGCTATGGCTACACCTTC

J gene: TRBJ2-1
V gene: TRBV28
clone size: .
D gene: TRBD2
CDR3 protein: CASSSLFIRSGGAVKNEQFF
CDR3 DNA: TGTGCCAGCAGTTCCTTATTCATCCGTAGCGGGGGGGCGGTGAAGAATGAGCAGTTCTTC

J gene: TRBJ2-2
V gene: TRBV19
clone size: .
D gene: .
CDR3 protein: CASMIDSLNTGELFF
CDR3 DNA: TGTGCCAGTATGATTGACAGTTTGAACACCGGGGAGCTGTTTTTT

J gene: TRBJ1-6
V gene: TRBV4-3
clone size: .
D gene: .
CDR3 protein: CASSQEMGLPGEPLHF
CDR3 DNA: TGCGCCAGCAGCCAAGAGATGGGCCTACCCGGAGAACCCCTCCACTTT

J gene: TRBJ1-1
V gene: TRBV5-6
clone size: .
D gene: .
CDR3 protein: CASSLLRGSDTEAFF
CDR3 DNA: TGTGCCAGCAGCCTACTCAGGGGATCAGACACTGAAGCTTTCTTT

J gene: TRBJ1-2
V gene: TRBV5-6
clone size: .
D gene: .
CDR3 protein: CASSLAPGAVSGYTF
CDR3 DNA: TGTGCCAGCAGCTTGGCCCCGGGGGCTGTGAGTGGCTACACCTTC

J gene: TRBJ1-1
V gene: TRBV12-3/TRBV12-4
clone size: .
D gene: .
CDR3 protein: CASSLGVGTEAFF
CDR3 DNA: TGTGCCAGCAGTTTAGGGGTAGGCACTGAAGCTTTCTTT

J gene: TRBJ1-3
V gene: TRBV14
clone size: .
D gene: .
CDR3 protein: CASSPRLPGVSGNTIYF
CDR3 DNA: TGTGCCAGCAGCCCAAGACTGCCGGGGGTCTCTGGAAACACCATATATTTT

J gene: TRBJ2-1
V gene: TRBV5-1
clone size: .
D gene: .
CDR3 protein: CASSLVQFTEQFF
CDR3 DNA: TGCGCCAGCAGCTTGGTTCAGTTTACTGAGCAGTTCTTC

J gene: TRBJ2-5
V gene: TRBV19
clone size: .
D gene: .
CDR3 protein: CASSRLGAGETQYF
CDR3 DNA: TGTGCCAGTAGTAGGCTGGGGGCCGGGGAGACCCAGTACTTC

J gene: TRBJ1-6
V gene: TRBV27
clone size: once
D gene: .
CDR3 protein: CASSSREGSPLHF
CDR3 DNA: TGTGCCAGCAGTTCCAGGGAAGGGTCACCCCTCCACTTT

J gene: TRBJ1-4
V gene: TRBV9
clone size: .
D gene: .
CDR3 protein: CASSVGGSTNEKLFF
CDR3 DNA: TGTGCCAGCAGCGTAGGAGGGTCCACTAATGAAAAACTGTTTTTT

J gene: TRBJ1-1
V gene: TRBV18
clone size: .
D gene: .
CDR3 protein: CASSPPNLNTEAFF
CDR3 DNA: TGTGCCAGCTCACCACCCAACTTGAACACTGAAGCTTTCTTT

J gene: TRBJ1-1
V gene: TRBV2
clone size: .
D gene: .
CDR3 protein: CASSDPPRVDTEAFF
CDR3 DNA: TGTGCCAGCAGTGATCCTCCCAGAGTGGATACTGAAGCTTTCTTT

J gene: TRBJ2-4
V gene: TRBV3-1/TRBV3-2
clone size: .
D gene: .
CDR3 protein: CASSQGAGTKNIQYF
CDR3 DNA: TGTGCCAGCAGCCAAGGTGCAGGCACCAAAAACATTCAGTACTTC

J gene: TRBJ1-1
V gene: TRBV4-2
clone size: .
D gene: TRBD1
CDR3 protein: CASSQEVRGREGEAFF
CDR3 DNA: TGTGCCAGCAGCCAAGAAGTAAGGGGGCGAGAGGGTGAAGCTTTCTTT

J gene: TRBJ2-1
V gene: TRBV29-1
clone size: .
D gene: TRBD1
CDR3 protein: CSGQGQGARWEQFF
CDR3 DNA: TGCAGCGGGCAGGGACAGGGGGCAAGGTGGGAGCAGTTCTTC

J gene: TRBJ1-3
V gene: TRBV25-1
clone size: .
D gene: .
CDR3 protein: CASSDRGGGNTIYF
CDR3 DNA: TGTGCCAGCAGTGACAGGGGTGGGGGAAACACCATATATTTT

J gene: TRBJ2-3
V gene: TRBV11-2
clone size: .
D gene: TRBD2
CDR3 protein: CASSPWTSGDTQYF
CDR3 DNA: TGTGCCAGCAGCCCGTGGACTAGCGGAGATACGCAGTATTTT

J gene: TRBJ1-4
V gene: TRBV4-1
clone size: .
D gene: .
CDR3 protein: CASSQVGPANEKLFF
CDR3 DNA: TGCGCCAGCAGCCAAGTGGGGCCGGCTAATGAAAAACTGTTTTTT

J gene: TRBJ2-3
V gene: TRBV28
clone size: .
D gene: .
CDR3 protein: CASSPVIDTQYF
CDR3 DNA: TGTGCCAGCAGTCCCGTCATAGATACGCAGTATTTT

J gene: TRBJ1-6
V gene: TRBV13
clone size: .
D gene: .
CDR3 protein: CASREGANSPLHF
CDR3 DNA: TGTGCCAGCAGGGAAGGGGCGAACTCACCCCTCCACTTT